The 2 T cell receptor beta chains listed next were all sequenced from one sample in a study of CD8 T cells in ankylosing spondylitis. MiXCR, applied by TCRdb to the 5' RACE reads, yields one record per CDR3 protein. This sample has about 360,000 distinct CDR3 sequences, with about 15% found just once. The sequenced material came from blood, either unsorted or a sorted T cell fraction (not recorded which). Receptor source: a male donor with ankylosing spondylitis or in good health (not recorded which).

Only a few counts were recorded for this clonotype. This chain uses TRBV5-1 with TRBJ1-1, with D unclear. Between the trimmed V and J ends, which lost 7 bases and 0 bases, there was a span of 10 bases. Germline CDR1 SGHRS, CDR2 YFSETQ. The CDR3 runs to 13 residues. CDR3 amino acids: CASFGTVNTEAFF. Written as DNA, the CDR3 is TGCGCCAGCTTTGGCACCGTGAACACTGAAGCTTTCTTT.

The chain has TRBV20-1 and TRBJ2-7; D is ambiguous. The V end was cut by 1 base, the J end by 3 bases, with 10 bases between. The CDR3 is made up of 13 amino acids. Looked up from germline, CDR1 is DFQATT and CDR2 is SNEGSKA (reference sequence). The CDR3 reads CSARGLSIYEQYF. CDR3 coding DNA: TGCAGTGCTAGAGGTCTTTCGATCTACGAGCAGTACTTC.